Following are 4 T cell receptor beta chains from one sample sequenced in a study of cytomegalovirus exposure and HLA in healthy donors (dated by TCRdb to the late 2010s). Receptor amplification or capture employed the immunoSEQ multiplex PCR assay. Sourced from immuneACCESS, this table was stored by TCRdb with only in-frame sequences that have V and J called. A share of the clones is absent; for the studies checked, an unresolved V gene accounts for under half, and the remainder has no known explanation. The table for this sample lists fewer than 90,000 clones; approximately 94% of them were counted only once. The ten most abundant clones make up approximately 3.3% of the sample. The sample comprised PBMCs. All receptors derive from a woman aged 18-30 years in good health and CMV-seropositive.

This clone is a singleton in its sample. This chain links TRBV7-9 with TRBJ2-5, with 9 bases lining up with TRBD1. CDR1 and CDR2 (germline): SEHNR, FQNEAQ (reference sequence). The V segment lost 5 bases and the J segment 2 bases; nucleotides outside the gene matches: 9. This CDR3 spans 16 amino acids. The DNA for the CDR3 is TGTGCCAGCAGCCCGGTTGAGACAGGGGGTCAAGAGACCCAGTACTTC. Translating gives CASSPVETGGQETQYF.

The CDR3 DNA sequence: TGTGCCATCAGTGGCCTACGTGGGCCCCAGCATTTT. This codes for CAISGLRGPQHF. The rearrangement uses TRBV10-3 and TRBJ1-5, with D hard to call. The CDR3 contains 12 residues. CDR1 ENHRY and CDR2 SYGVKD come from the germline V gene. Deletions cut 4 bases from V and 9 bases from J, with 10 bases between.

The chain combines TRBV7-9 with TRBJ1-1; D possibly corresponds to TRBD1 (6 bases). Trimming took 7 bases from V and 7 from J, leaving 19 bases between them. CDR1 and CDR2 (germline): SEHNR, FQNEAQ (reference sequence). The CDR3 has 14 residues. The DNA for the CDR3 is TGTGCCAGCACCCCCAAGGGGGGGGAGGTTGAAGCTTTCTTT. This codes for CASTPKGGEVEAFF.

V usage is TRBV7-2 and J usage is TRBJ1-2; 10 bases align to TRBD1. With 5 bases clipped from V and 6 bases from J, the junction kept 0 bases outside the gene matches. The CDR3 runs 12 residues. Germline CDR1 reads SGHTA; CDR2 reads FQGNSA. The CDR3 reads CASSGQGDGYTF. DNA of the CDR3: TGTGCCAGCAGCGGACAGGGGGATGGCTACACCTTC. Variable domain in full (rest from reference TRBV7-2 and TRBJ1-2): GAGVSQSPSNKVTEKGKDVELRCDPISGHTALYWYRQSLGQGLEFLIYFQGNSAPDKSGLPSDRFSAERTGGSVSTLTIQRTQQEDSAVYLCASSGQGDGYTFGSGTRLTVV.